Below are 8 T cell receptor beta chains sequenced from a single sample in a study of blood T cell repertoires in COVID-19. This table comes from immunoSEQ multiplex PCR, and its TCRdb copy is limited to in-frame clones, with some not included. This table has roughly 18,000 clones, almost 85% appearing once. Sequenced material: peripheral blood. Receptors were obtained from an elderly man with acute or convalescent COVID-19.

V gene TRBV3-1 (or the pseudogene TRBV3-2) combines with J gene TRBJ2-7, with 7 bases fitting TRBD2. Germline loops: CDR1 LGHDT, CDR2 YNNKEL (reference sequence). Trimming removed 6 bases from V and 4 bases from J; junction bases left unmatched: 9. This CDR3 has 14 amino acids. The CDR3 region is CASSYPGRGYEQYF. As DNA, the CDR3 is TGTGCCAGCAGTTACCCCGGGCGGGGGTACGAGCAGTACTTC.

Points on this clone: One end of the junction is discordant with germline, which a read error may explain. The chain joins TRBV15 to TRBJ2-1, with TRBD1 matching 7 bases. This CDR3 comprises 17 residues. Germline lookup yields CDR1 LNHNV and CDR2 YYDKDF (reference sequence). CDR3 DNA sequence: TGTGCCACCAGCAGAGATCTCGGGGCAGGGGGATTCAATAAGCAGTTCTTC. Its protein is CATSRDLGAGGFNKQFF.

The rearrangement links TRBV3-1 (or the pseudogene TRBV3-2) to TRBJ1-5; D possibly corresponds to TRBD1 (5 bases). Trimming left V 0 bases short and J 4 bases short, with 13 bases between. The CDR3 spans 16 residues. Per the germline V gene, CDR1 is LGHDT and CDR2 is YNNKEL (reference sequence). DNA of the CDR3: TGTGCCAGCAGCCAAGACCTAACGGGGGGGAATCAGCCCCAGCATTTT. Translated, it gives CASSQDLTGGNQPQHF.

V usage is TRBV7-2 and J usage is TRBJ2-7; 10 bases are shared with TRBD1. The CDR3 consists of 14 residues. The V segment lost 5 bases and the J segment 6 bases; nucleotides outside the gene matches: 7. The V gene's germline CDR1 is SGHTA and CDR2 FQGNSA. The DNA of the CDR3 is TGTGCCAGCAGCCCGCGACAGGGGGCCATCGAGCAGTACTTC. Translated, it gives CASSPRQGAIEQYF.

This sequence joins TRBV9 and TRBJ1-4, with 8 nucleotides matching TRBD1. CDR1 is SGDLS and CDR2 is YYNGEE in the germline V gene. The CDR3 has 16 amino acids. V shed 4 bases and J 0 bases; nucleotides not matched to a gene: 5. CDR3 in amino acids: CASSQGTGATNEKLFF. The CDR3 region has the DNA TGTGCCAGCAGCCAGGGGACAGGCGCAACTAATGAAAAACTGTTTTTT.

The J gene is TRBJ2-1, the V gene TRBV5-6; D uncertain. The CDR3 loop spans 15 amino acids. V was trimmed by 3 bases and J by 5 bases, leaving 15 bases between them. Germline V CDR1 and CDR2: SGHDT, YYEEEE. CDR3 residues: CASSSGHAYDNEQFF. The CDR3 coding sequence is TGTGCCAGCAGCTCTGGGCATGCCTACGACAATGAGCAGTTCTTC. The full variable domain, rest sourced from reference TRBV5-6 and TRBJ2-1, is DAGVTQSPTHLIKTRGQQVTLRCSPKSGHDTVSWYQQALGQGPQFIFQYYEEEERQRGNFPDRFSGHQFPNYSSELNVNALLLGDSALYLCASSSGHAYDNEQFFGPGTRLTVL.

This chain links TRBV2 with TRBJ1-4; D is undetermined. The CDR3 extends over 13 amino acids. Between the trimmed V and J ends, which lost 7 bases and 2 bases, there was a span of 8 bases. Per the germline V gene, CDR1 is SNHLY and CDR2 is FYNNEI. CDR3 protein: CASNQDTNEKLFF. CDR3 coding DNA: TGTGCCAGCAACCAGGATACTAATGAAAAACTGTTTTTT.

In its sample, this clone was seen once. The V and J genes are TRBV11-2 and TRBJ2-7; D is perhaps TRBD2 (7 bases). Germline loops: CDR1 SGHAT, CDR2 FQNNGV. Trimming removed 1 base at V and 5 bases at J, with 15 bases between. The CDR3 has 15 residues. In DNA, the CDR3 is TGTGCCAGCAGCTTAGGGGGAGGGGGACCGCACGAGCAGTACTTC. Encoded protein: CASSLGGGGPHEQYF.